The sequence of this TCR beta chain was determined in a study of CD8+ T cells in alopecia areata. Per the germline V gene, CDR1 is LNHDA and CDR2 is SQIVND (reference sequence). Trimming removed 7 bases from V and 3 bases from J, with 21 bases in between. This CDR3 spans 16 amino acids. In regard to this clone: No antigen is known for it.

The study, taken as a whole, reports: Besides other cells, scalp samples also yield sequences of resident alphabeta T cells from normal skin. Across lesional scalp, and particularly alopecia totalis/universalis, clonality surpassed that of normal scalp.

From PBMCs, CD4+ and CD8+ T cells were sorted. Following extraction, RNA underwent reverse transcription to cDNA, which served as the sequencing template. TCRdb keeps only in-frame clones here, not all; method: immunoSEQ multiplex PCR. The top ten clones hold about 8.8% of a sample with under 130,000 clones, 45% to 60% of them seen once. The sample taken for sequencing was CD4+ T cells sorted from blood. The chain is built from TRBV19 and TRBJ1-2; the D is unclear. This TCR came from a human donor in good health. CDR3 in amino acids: CASTRTIGGMDYGYTF. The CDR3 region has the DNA TGTGCCAGTACCCGCACCATCGGTGGCATGGACTATGGCTACACCTTC.